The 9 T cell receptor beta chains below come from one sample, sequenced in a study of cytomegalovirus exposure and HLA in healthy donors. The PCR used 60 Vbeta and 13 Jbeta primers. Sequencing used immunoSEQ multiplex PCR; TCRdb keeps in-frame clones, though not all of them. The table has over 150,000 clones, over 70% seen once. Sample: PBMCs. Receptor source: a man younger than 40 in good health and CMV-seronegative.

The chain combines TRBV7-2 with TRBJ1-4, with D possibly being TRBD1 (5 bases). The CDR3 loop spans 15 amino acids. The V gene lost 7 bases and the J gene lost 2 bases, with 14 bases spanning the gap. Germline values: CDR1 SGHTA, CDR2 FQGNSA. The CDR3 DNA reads TGTGCCAGCACCGACGCGGGGGGTACTAATGAAAAACTGTTTTTT. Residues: CASTDAGGTNEKLFF.

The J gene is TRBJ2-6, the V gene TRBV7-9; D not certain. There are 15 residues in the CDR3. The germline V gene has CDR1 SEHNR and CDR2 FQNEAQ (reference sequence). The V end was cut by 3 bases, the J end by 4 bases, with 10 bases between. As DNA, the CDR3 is TGTGCCAGCAGCTTGTCACAGACCGGGGCCAACGTCCTGACTTTC. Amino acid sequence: CASSLSQTGANVLTF.

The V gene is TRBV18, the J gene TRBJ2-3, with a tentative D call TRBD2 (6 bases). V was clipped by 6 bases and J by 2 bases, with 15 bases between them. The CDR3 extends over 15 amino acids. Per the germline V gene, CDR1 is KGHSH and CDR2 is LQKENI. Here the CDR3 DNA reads TGTGCCAGCTCTTTAGCGGCGGGACTCACAGATACGCAGTATTTT. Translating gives CASSLAAGLTDTQYF.

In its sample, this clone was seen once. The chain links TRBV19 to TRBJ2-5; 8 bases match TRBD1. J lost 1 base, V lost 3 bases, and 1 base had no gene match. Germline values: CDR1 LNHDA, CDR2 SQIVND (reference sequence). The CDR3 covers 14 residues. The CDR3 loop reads CASSMTGVQETQYF. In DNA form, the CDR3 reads TGTGCCAGTAGTATGACAGGGGTCCAAGAGACCCAGTACTTC.

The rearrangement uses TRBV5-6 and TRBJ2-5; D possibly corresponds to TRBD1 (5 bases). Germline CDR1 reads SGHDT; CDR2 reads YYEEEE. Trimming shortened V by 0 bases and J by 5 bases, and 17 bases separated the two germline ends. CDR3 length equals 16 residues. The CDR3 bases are TGTGCCAGCAGCTTGGTCAGGGATCGTAGGACGGAGACCCAGTACTTC. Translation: CASSLVRDRRTETQYF.

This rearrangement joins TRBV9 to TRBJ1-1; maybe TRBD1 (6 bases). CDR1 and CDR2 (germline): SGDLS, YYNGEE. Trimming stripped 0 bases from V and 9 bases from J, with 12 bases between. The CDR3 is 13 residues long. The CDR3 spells CASSVGVRGKAFF. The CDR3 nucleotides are TGTGCCAGCAGCGTAGGGGTCAGGGGAAAAGCTTTCTTT.

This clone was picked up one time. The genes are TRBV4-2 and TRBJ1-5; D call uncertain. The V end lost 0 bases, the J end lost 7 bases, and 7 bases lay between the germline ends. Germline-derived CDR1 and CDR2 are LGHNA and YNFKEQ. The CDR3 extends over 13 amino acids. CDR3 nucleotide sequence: TGTGCCAGCAGCCAAGATCAATCCCAGCCCCAGCATTTT. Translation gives CASSQDQSQPQHF.

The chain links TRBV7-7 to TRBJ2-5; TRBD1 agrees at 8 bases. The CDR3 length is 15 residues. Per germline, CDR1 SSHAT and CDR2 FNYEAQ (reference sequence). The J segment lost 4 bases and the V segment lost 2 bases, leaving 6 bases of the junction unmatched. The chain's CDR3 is CASSLPGTGRETQYF. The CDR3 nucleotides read TGTGCCAGCAGCTTACCGGGGACAGGCAGAGAGACCCAGTACTTC.

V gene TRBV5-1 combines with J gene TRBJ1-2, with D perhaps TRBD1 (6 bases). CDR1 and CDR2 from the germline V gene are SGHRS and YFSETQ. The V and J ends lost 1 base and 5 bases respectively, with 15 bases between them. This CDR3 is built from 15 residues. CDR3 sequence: CASSLYLGQGYGYTF. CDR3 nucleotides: TGCGCCAGCAGCTTGTACTTGGGGCAGGGGTATGGCTACACCTTC.